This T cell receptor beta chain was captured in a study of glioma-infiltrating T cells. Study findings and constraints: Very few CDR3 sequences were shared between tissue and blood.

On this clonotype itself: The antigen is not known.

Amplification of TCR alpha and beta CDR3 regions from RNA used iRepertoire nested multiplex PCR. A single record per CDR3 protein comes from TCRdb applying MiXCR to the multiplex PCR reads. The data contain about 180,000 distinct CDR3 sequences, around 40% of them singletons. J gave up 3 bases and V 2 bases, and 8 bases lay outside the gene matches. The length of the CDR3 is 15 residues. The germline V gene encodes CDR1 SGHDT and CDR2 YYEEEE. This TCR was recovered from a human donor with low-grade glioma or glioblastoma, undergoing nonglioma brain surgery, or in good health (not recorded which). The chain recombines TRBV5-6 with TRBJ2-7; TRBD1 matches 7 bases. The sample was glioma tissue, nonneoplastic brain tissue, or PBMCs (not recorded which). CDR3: CASSFFDRADYEQYF. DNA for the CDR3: TGTGCCAGCAGCTTCTTCGACAGGGCGGACTACGAGCAGTACTTC.